This passage covers 18 T cell receptor beta chains from one sample sequenced in a study of low-dose radiotherapy and immunotherapy resistance in tumors. Noted time point: before trial treatment. Both TCRalpha and TCRbeta chains were reverse transcribed with V-gene-specific primers. The PCR that amplified TCRs ran for around 21 cycles, relying on a constant-region primer and a V-primer adapter. TCRdb recomputed calls from the reads with MiXCR, one row per CDR3 protein. The sample includes tens of thousands of distinct CDR3 sequences, 9.4% of them seen just once. This specimen was PBMCs, taken before treatment. These receptor sequences come from a male donor with prostate cancer.

This clonotype was picked up many times. This chain links TRBV12-3 or TRBV12-4 with TRBJ2-1; no firm D call. The CDR3 spans 14 residues. V was trimmed by 0 bases and J by 6 bases, leaving 9 bases between them. CDR3 nucleotide sequence: TGTGCCAGCAGTTTAGCCGCGCTATTCAATGAGCAGTTCTTC. Encoded protein: CASSLAALFNEQFF.

This clonotype was observed a handful of times. J is TRBJ1-2 and V is TRBV28, with 7 positions matching TRBD1. CDR3 size: 16 residues. Trimming at V came to 6 bases and at J to 1 base, leaving 11 bases not matched to a gene. CDR1 and CDR2 from the germline V gene are MDHEN and SYDVKM. The CDR3 reads CASSADRDMINYGYTF. CDR3 nucleotides: TGTGCCAGCAGCGCAGACAGGGACATGATTAACTATGGCTACACCTTC.

The CDR3 nucleotides are TGTGCCAGCAGCTACCGAGGCGGGTATAGCAATCAGCCCCAGCATTTT. Its protein is CASSYRGGYSNQPQHF. V gene TRBV7-9 combines with J gene TRBJ1-5; D uncertain. With 4 bases removed from V and 0 bases from J, the gap between germline ends came to 13 bases. Germline CDR1 and CDR2: SEHNR and FQNEAQ (reference sequence). This CDR3 has 16 residues.

This clonotype was recorded many times. CDR3 nucleotide sequence: TGTGCCAGCAGCTTAGTAGTATGGCGGGAGGGCCTTTCCTACGAGCAGTACTTC. Its protein product is CASSLVVWREGLSYEQYF. This rearrangement joins TRBV7-4 to TRBJ2-7; the match to TRBD2 covers 9 bases. Germline CDR1 and CDR2: SGHVT and SQSDAQ. Trimming cost V 1 base and J 1 base; bases outside gene matches: 11. This CDR3 region has 18 residues.

The sample holds many counts of this clonotype. J is TRBJ2-7 and V is TRBV4-3; 8 nucleotides line up with TRBD2. This CDR3 is 15 amino acids long. Per germline, CDR1 LGHNA and CDR2 YSLEER. Trimming removed 0 bases from V and 5 bases from J; junction bases left unmatched: 6. CDR3 protein: CASSQDPGGPHEQYF. The CDR3 DNA follows: TGCGCCAGCAGCCAAGACCCGGGAGGGCCCCACGAGCAGTACTTC.

This clonotype was seen at least ten times. The gene calls are TRBV18 and TRBJ2-5; no clear D. Germline CDR1 reads KGHSH; CDR2 reads LQKENI. The V gene lost 1 base and the J gene lost 2 bases, with 8 bases spanning the gap. CDR3 size: 14 residues. DNA for the CDR3: TGTGCCAGCTCACCACGGTCAGGTCAAGAGACCCAGTACTTC. It specifies CASSPRSGQETQYF.

This clonotype was recorded at least ten times. CDR3 region: CASSLGRYNEQFF. CDR3 nucleotides: TGTGCCAGCAGTTTGGGACGGTACAATGAGCAGTTCTTC. V gene TRBV27 combines with J gene TRBJ2-1, with D perhaps being TRBD1 or TRBD2 (5 bases each). Germline values: CDR1 MNHEY, CDR2 SMNVEV (reference sequence). The CDR3 loop spans 13 amino acids. The germline V and J ends were trimmed by 3 bases and 4 bases, with 7 bases remaining between them.

In its sample, this clonotype was seen many times. This sequence joins TRBV20-1 and TRBJ2-2; D gene uncertain. The germline gives CDR1 DFQATT, CDR2 SNEGSKA (reference sequence). The CDR3 loop spans 14 amino acids. V gave up 4 bases and J gave up 2 bases, with 11 bases separating them. Written as DNA, the CDR3 is TGCAGTGCTACCCGACTCTTAAACACCGGGGAGCTGTTTTTT. Its protein product is CSATRLLNTGELFF.

This clonotype showed up many times. The genes are TRBV7-2 and TRBJ1-1; 12 positions agree with TRBD1. V lost 3 bases and J lost 4; bases outside the gene matches: 9. Germline lookup yields CDR1 SGHTA and CDR2 FQGNSA. The CDR3 contains 17 residues. The CDR3 region has the DNA TGTGCCAGCAGCTTTCCGGGACAGGGGGCGGTGGGCACTGAAGCTTTCTTT. Translation gives CASSFPGQGAVGTEAFF.

This clonotype was observed a few times. The chain couples TRBV10-3 to TRBJ2-3; 8 nucleotides agree with TRBD1. The CDR3 sequence is 15 residues long. Germline CDR1 and CDR2: ENHRY and SYGVKD. V was pared by 5 bases and J by 3 bases, with 7 bases of the junction left unmatched. Here the CDR3 reads CAISPDRGETDTQYF. In nucleotides, the CDR3 is TGTGCCATCAGTCCCGACAGGGGTGAGACAGATACGCAGTATTTT.

This clonotype was found many times. The gene calls are TRBV6-6 and TRBJ1-3; TRBD1 is a possible D gene (6 bases). The germline gives CDR1 MNHNY, CDR2 SVGAGI (reference sequence). V lost 0 bases to trimming and J lost 1 base, with 16 bases between them. The CDR3 has 18 amino acids. DNA of the CDR3: TGTGCCAGCAGTTACTCGTACAGGGCAGTCATGTCTGGAAACACCATATATTTT. Translating it yields CASSYSYRAVMSGNTIYF.

This clonotype came up many times. This chain joins TRBV30 and TRBJ2-1; D is perhaps TRBD2 (5 bases). The CDR3 loop spans 15 amino acids. Per the germline V gene, CDR1 is GTSNPN and CDR2 is SVGIG (reference sequence). V lost 2 bases and J 0 bases, leaving 11 bases between the germline ends. The DNA for the CDR3 is TGTGCCTGGAGTCAAAAGCGGTCCTCCTACAATGAGCAGTTCTTC. Translating gives CAWSQKRSSYNEQFF.

This clonotype was detected ten times or more. This chain links TRBV6-2 or TRBV6-3 with TRBJ2-2, with D perhaps assigned TRBD1 or TRBD2 (5 bases each). CDR1 is MNHEY and CDR2 is SVGEGT in the germline V gene. V gave up 3 bases and J gave up 2 bases, with 10 bases separating them. The CDR3 runs to 15 residues. CDR3 region: CASSYPGRNTGELFF. In nucleotides, the CDR3 is TGTGCCAGCAGTTATCCGGGACGAAACACCGGGGAGCTGTTTTTT.

The V and J genes are TRBV6-2 or TRBV6-3 and TRBJ2-3; the D gene is possibly TRBD2 (5 bases). The germline V gene has CDR1 MNHEY and CDR2 SVGEGT. The V end was cut by 5 bases, the J end by 2 bases, with 17 bases between. The CDR3 is 16 residues long. The chain's CDR3 is CASSPDYRGYTDTQYF. CDR3 in DNA: TGTGCCAGCAGTCCCGACTATCGCGGATACACAGATACGCAGTATTTT.

This clonotype has a handful of counts. The chain is built from TRBV6-8 and TRBJ1-3, with D unresolved. Trimming shortened V by 8 bases and J by 0 bases, and 11 bases separated the two germline ends. Germline V gene sequence: CDR1 MNHGY, CDR2 SAAAGT. The CDR3 runs to 14 residues. CDR3 loop: CASAEGGSGNTIYF. The CDR3 DNA reads TGTGCCAGCGCGGAGGGCGGCTCTGGAAACACCATATATTTT.

This clonotype showed up many times. This sequence joins TRBV7-8 and TRBJ1-2; perhaps TRBD1 as D (5 bases). CDR1 is SGHVS and CDR2 is FQNEAQ in the germline V gene. CDR3 length: 13 amino acids. The V and J ends lost 3 bases and 2 bases respectively, with 7 bases between them. The CDR3 here is CASSFRDNYGYTF. For the CDR3, the DNA is TGTGCCAGCAGCTTTCGGGACAACTATGGCTACACCTTC.

This clonotype was recorded at least ten times. This sequence joins TRBV12-3 or TRBV12-4 and TRBJ1-2; unclear D gene. CDR3 length equals 14 residues. Trimming left V 4 bases short and J 8 bases short, with 17 bases between. The CDR3 region has the DNA TGTGCCAGCAGTTCCTCGACAACGGTAACGGGCTACACCTTC. Protein: CASSSSTTVTGYTF.

This clonotype was seen at least ten times. The chain is built from TRBV10-3 and TRBJ2-3; D is uncertain. The germline CDR1 and CDR2 sequences are ENHRY and SYGVKD. CDR3 length: 17 residues. V lost 2 bases and J 2 bases, leaving 17 bases between the germline ends. For the CDR3, the DNA is TGTGCCATCAGTGAGCCCGCAACCGGAATAAACACAGATACGCAGTATTTT. Protein: CAISEPATGINTDTQYF.